This TCR beta chain was identified in a study of cytomegalovirus exposure and HLA in healthy donors. For the study at large: The platform used for the approximately 120 validation repertoires matched that of the roughly 720 first-cohort repertoires, a later analysis reported.

Assay used: immunoSEQ multiplex PCR; TCRdb lists only in-frame clones, some missing. The data show more than 250,000 clones, with 86% seen just once and 0.7% to 0.85% held by the top ten. Germline lookup yields CDR1 KGHSH and CDR2 LQKENI. Trimming left V 2 bases short and J 4 bases short, with 15 bases between. The CDR3 contains 16 residues. This TCR came from a young woman in good health and CMV-seronegative. Material: PBMCs. The chain carries TRBV18 and TRBJ2-1; D remains unclear. The CDR3 bases are TGTGCCAGCTCACCATCTATTTCTGGCGGTTACAATGAGCAGTTCTTC. Translated: CASSPSISGGYNEQFF.